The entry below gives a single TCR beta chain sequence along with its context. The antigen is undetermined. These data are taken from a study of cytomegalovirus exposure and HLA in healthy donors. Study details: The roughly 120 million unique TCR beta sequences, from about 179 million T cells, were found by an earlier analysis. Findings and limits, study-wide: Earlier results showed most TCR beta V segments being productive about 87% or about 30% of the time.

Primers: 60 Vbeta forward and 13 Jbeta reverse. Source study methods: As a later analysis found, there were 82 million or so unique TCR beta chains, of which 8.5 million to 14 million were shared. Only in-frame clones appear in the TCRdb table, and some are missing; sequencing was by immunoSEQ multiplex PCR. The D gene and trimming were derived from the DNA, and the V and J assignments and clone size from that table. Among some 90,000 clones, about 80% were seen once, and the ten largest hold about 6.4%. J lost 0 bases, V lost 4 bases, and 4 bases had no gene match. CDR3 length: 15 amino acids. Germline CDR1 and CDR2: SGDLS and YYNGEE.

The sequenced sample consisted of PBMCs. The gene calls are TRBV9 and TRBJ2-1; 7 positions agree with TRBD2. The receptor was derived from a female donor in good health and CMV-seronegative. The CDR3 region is CASSPGGSSYNEQFF. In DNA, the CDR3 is TGTGCCAGCAGCCCCGGGGGGAGCTCCTACAATGAGCAGTTCTTC.